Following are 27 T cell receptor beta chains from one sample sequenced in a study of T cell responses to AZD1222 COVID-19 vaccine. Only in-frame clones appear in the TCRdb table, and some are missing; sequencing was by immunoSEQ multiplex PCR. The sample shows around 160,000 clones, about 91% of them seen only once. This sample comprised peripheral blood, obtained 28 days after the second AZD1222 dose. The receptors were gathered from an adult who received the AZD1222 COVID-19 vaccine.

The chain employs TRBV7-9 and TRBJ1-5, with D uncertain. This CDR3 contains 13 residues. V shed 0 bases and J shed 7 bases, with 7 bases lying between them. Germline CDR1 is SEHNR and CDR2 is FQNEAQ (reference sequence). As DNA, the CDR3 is TGTGCCAGCAGCTTAGCGGAAGGACAGCCCCAGCATTTT. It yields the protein CASSLAEGQPQHF.

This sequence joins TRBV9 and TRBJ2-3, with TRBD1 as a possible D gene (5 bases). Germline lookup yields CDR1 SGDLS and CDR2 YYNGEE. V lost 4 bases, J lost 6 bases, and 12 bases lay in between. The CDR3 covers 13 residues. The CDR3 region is CASSTGPGDTQYF. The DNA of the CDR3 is TGTGCCAGCAGCACGGGTCCAGGGGATACGCAGTATTTT.

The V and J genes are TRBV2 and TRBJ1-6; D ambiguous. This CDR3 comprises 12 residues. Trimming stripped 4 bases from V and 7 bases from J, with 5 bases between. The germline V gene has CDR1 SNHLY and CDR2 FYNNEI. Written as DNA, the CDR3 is TGTGCCAGCAGTGCGGGGAATTCACCCCTCCACTTT. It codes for CASSAGNSPLHF.

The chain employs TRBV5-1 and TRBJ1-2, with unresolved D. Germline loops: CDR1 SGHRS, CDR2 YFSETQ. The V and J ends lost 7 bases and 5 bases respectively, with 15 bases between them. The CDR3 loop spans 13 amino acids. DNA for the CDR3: TGCGCCAGCTTTAGGTGGAAGAGATATGGCTACACCTTC. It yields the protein CASFRWKRYGYTF.

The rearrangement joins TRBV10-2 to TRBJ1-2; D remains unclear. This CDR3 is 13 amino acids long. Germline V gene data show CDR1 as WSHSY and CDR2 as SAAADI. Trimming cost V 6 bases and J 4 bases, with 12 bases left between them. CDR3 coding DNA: TGCGCCAGCAGCGATGGTAGACGCTATGGCTACACCTTC. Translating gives CASSDGRRYGYTF.

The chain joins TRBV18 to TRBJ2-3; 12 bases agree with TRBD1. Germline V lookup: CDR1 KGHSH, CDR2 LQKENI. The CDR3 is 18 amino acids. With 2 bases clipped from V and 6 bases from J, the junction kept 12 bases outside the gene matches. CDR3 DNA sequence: TGTGCCAGCTCACCATCACCAACCGGGACAGGGGGCGCGGATACGCAGTATTTT. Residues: CASSPSPTGTGGADTQYF.

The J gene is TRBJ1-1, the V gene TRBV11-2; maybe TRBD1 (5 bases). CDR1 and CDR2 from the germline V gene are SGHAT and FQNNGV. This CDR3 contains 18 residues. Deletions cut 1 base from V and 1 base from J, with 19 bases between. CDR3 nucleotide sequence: TGTGCCAGCAGCTTAGTGTCCGGTTGGGGGTACGGGAACACTGAAGCTTTCTTT. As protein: CASSLVSGWGYGNTEAFF.

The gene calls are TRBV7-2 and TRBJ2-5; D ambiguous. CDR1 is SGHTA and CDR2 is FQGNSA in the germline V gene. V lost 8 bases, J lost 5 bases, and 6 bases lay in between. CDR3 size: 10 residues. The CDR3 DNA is TGTGCCAGCGTGGGGGAGACCCAGTACTTC. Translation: CASVGETQYF.

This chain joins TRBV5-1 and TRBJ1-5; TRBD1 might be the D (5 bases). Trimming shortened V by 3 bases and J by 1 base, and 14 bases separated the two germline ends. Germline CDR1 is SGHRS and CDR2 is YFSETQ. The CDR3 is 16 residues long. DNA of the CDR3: TGCGCCAGCAGCTGGGCCCCGGGACGCAGCAATCAGCCCCAGCATTTT. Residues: CASSWAPGRSNQPQHF.

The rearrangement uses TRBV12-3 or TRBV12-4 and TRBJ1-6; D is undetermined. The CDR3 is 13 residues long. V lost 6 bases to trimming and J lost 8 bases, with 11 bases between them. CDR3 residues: CASSHGRYSPLHF. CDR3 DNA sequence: TGTGCCAGCAGCCATGGGCGATATTCACCCCTCCACTTT.

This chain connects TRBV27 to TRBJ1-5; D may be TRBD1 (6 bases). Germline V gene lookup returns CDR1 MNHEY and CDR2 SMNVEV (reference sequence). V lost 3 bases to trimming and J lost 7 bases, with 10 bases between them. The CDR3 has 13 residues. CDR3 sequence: CASSLVRGQPQHF. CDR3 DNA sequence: TGTGCCAGCAGTTTGGTGAGGGGGCAGCCCCAGCATTTT.

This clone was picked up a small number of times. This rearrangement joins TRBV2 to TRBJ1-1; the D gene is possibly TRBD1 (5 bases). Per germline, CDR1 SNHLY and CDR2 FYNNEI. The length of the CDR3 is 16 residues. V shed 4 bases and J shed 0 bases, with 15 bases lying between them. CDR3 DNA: TGTGCCAGCAGTGGAAATATCGGACAAGTGAACACTGAAGCTTTCTTT. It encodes CASSGNIGQVNTEAFF.

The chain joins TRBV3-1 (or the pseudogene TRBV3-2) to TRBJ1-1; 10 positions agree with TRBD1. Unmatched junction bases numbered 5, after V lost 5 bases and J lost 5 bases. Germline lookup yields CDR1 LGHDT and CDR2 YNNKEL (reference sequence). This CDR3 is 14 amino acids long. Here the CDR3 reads CASSRQGARTEAFF. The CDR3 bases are TGTGCCAGCAGCAGACAGGGGGCTAGAACTGAAGCTTTCTTT.

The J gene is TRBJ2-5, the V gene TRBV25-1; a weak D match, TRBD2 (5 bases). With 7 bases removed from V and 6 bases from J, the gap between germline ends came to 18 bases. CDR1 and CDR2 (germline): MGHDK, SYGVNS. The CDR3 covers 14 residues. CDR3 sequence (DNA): TGTGCCAGCACCCGCCCTCCTAGCACTAAGACCCAGTACTTC. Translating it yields CASTRPPSTKTQYF.

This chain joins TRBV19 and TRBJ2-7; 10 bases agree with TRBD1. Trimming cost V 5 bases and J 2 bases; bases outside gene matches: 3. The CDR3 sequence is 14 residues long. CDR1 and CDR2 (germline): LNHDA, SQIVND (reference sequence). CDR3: CASSFGTGAYEQYF. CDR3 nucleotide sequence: TGTGCCAGTAGTTTCGGGACAGGGGCCTACGAGCAGTACTTC.

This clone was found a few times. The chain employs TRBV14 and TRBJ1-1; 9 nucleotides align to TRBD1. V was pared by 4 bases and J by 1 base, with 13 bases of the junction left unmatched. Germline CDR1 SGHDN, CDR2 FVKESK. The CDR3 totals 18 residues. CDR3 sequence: CASSRMTTGTGPNTEAFF. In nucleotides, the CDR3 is TGTGCCAGCAGCCGAATGACTACCGGGACAGGGCCGAACACTGAAGCTTTCTTT.

CDR3 nucleotide sequence: TGTGCCAGCAGGGTCACAGGATACGAGCAGTACTTC. Its protein product is CASRVTGYEQYF. The rearrangement joins TRBV2 to TRBJ2-7; D might be TRBD1 (5 bases). Trimming pared 6 bases from V and 4 bases from J, leaving 10 bases between. Germline-derived CDR1 and CDR2 are SNHLY and FYNNEI. The CDR3 loop spans 12 amino acids.

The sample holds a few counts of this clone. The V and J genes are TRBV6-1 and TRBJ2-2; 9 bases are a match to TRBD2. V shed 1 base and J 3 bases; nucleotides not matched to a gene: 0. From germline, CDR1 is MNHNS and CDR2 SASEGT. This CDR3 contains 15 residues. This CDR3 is CASSEGTSDTGELFF. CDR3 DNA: TGTGCCAGCAGTGAAGGGACTAGCGACACCGGGGAGCTGTTTTTT.

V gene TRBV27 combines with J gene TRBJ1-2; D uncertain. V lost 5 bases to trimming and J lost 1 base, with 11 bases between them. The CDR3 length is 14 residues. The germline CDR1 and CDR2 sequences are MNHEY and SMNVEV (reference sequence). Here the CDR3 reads CASSLGPFNYGYTF. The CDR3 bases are TGTGCCAGCAGTCTGGGCCCATTTAACTATGGCTACACCTTC.

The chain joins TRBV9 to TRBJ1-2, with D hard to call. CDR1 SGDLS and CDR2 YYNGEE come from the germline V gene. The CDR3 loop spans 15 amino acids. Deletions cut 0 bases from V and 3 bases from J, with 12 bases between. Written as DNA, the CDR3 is TGTGCCAGCAGCGTAGATTCTCGGGCAGACTATGGCTACACCTTC. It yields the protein CASSVDSRADYGYTF.

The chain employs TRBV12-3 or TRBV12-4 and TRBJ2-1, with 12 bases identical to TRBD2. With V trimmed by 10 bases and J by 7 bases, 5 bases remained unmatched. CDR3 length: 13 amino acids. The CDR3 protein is CATTSGGLNEQFF. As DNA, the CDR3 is TGTGCCACCACTAGCGGGGGGTTAAATGAGCAGTTCTTC.

CDR3 sequence: CATSREPTGGNYGYTF. The CDR3 coding sequence is TGTGCCACCAGCAGAGAACCAACAGGTGGTAACTATGGCTACACCTTC. The J gene is TRBJ1-2, the V gene TRBV15, with D possibly TRBD1 on 5 matching bases. V lost 0 bases, J lost 1 base, and 12 bases lay in between. The CDR3 totals 16 residues. Germline values: CDR1 LNHNV, CDR2 YYDKDF (reference sequence).

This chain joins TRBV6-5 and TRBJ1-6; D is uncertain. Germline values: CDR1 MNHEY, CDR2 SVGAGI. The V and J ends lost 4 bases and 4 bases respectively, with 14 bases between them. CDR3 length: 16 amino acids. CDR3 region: CASSSLPTAYNSPLHF. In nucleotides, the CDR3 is TGTGCCAGCAGTTCCCTGCCTACAGCTTATAATTCACCCCTCCACTTT.

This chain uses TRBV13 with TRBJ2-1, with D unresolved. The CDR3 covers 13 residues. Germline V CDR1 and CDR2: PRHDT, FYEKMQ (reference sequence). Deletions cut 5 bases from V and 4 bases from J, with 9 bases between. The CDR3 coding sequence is TGTGCCAGCAGCCTGGGCGGTTACAATGAGCAGTTCTTC. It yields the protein CASSLGGYNEQFF.

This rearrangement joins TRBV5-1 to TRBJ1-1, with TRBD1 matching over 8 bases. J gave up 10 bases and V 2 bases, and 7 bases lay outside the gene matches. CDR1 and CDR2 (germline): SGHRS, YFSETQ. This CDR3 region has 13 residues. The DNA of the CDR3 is TGCGCCAGCAGCTTCGACAGGGGATTGAGAGCTTTCTTT. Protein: CASSFDRGLRAFF.

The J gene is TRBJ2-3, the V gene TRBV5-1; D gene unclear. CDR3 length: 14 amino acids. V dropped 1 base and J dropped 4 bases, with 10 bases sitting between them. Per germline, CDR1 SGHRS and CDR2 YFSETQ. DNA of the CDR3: TGCGCCAGCAGCTTGTCCCAGAAAGCAGATACGCAGTATTTT. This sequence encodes CASSLSQKADTQYF.

CDR3 coding DNA: TGTGCCAGCAGTCCGGTGGCCAGTACCGGGGAGCTGTTTTTT. It specifies CASSPVASTGELFF. The rearrangement joins TRBV6-6 to TRBJ2-2; D is uncertain. Germline V gene data show CDR1 as MNHNY and CDR2 as SVGAGI (reference sequence). Trimming took 5 bases from V and 5 from J, leaving 12 bases between them. This CDR3 contains 14 residues.